The 9 T cell receptor beta chains below all came from one sample that was sequenced in a study of blood T cell repertoires in COVID-19. Produced via immunoSEQ multiplex PCR; TCRdb's table is partial and in-frame only. The table has 3,500 to 4,000 clones, approximately 83% seen once. Sample: peripheral blood. Source of these receptors: a human donor in a cohort sampled during active COVID-19.

The chain recombines TRBV11-3 with TRBJ2-1; 12 bases are a match to TRBD1. The CDR3 has 20 residues. V lost 4 bases, J lost 7 bases, and 20 bases stayed unmatched. Germline V CDR1 and CDR2: SGHNT, YENEEA. The CDR3 bases are TGTGCCAGCAGCTCGACCGGGACAGGGGGCGCGTATGGATTGGATAATGAGCAGTTCTTC. This translates into CASSSTGTGGAYGLDNEQFF.

The chain is built from TRBV6-5 and TRBJ2-1; D unclear. The CDR3 has 14 amino acids. The V end was cut by 5 bases, the J end by 0 bases, with 8 bases between. Per germline, CDR1 MNHEY and CDR2 SVGAGI. For the CDR3, the DNA is TGTGCCAGCAGTACCCTTAGCTCCTACAATGAGCAGTTCTTC. It yields the protein CASSTLSSYNEQFF.

This clone was found a few times. This rearrangement joins TRBV7-8 to TRBJ2-6, with D perhaps matching TRBD1 (7 bases). Between the trimmed V and J ends, which lost 7 bases and 2 bases, there was a span of 18 bases. Germline V CDR1 and CDR2: SGHVS, FQNEAQ. The length of the CDR3 is 17 residues. CDR3 in amino acids: CASTGGQPGPGANVLTF. Here the CDR3 DNA reads TGTGCCAGCACCGGGGGACAGCCGGGGCCTGGGGCCAACGTCCTGACTTTC. Supplemented by reference TRBV7-8 and TRBJ2-6, the full variable domain reads GAGVSQSPRYKVAKRGQDVALRCDPISGHVSLFWYQQALGQGPEFLTYFQNEAQLDKSGLPSDRFFAERPEGSVSTLKIQRTQQEDSAVYLCASTGGQPGPGANVLTFGAGSRLTVL.

The chain's CDR3 is CASSYSRGELFF. CDR3 nucleotide sequence: TGTGCCAGCAGTTACTCTCGCGGGGAGCTGTTTTTT. This sequence joins TRBV6-5 and TRBJ2-2; no clear D. V lost 0 bases and J 7 bases, leaving 3 bases between the germline ends. CDR1 is MNHEY, CDR2 SVGAGI, per germline. This CDR3 has 12 amino acids.

V and J are TRBV5-5 and TRBJ1-1; the D is unclear. Germline-derived CDR1 and CDR2 are SGHKS and YYEKEE (reference sequence). Deletions cut 0 bases from V and 10 bases from J, with 7 bases between. The CDR3 is 11 amino acids. As DNA, the CDR3 is TGTGCCAGCAGCTTGGAGGAGGGAGCTTTCTTT. Residues: CASSLEEGAFF. The full variable domain, with the rest looked up from reference TRBV5-5 and TRBJ1-1, is DAGVTQSPTHLIKTRGQQVTLRCSPISGHKSVSWYQQVLGQGPQFIFQYYEKEERGRGNFPDRFSARQFPNYSSELNVNALLLGDSALYLCASSLEEGAFFGQGTRLTVV.

Comments on this clone: This specimen includes other DNA sequences encoding the same CDR3. This chain connects TRBV10-1 to TRBJ1-5, with D possibly being TRBD1 (6 bases). V dropped 7 bases and J dropped 6 bases, with 16 bases sitting between them. The CDR3 sequence is 14 residues long. Germline V gives CDR1 WNHNN, CDR2 SYGVQD (reference sequence). The CDR3 reads CASILTGSSQPQHF. Written as DNA, the CDR3 is TGCGCCAGCATTCTTACAGGGTCAAGTCAGCCCCAGCATTTT.

The chain carries TRBV6-6 and TRBJ2-1; TRBD2 matches 11 bases. The junction had 6 bases not matched to a gene; V was cut back by 7 bases and J by 7 bases. The CDR3 is made up of 14 amino acids. Germline lookup yields CDR1 MNHNY and CDR2 SVGAGI (reference sequence). CDR3: CASTGLAGQNEQFF. The CDR3 DNA reads as TGTGCCAGCACCGGACTAGCGGGTCAGAATGAGCAGTTCTTC.

This sequence joins TRBV15 and TRBJ2-5; 8 bases agree with TRBD2. The CDR3 totals 18 residues. Germline CDR1 and CDR2: LNHNV and YYDKDF (reference sequence). The V segment lost 0 bases and the J segment 2 bases; nucleotides outside the gene matches: 11. The CDR3 DNA reads as TGTGCCACCAGCAGAGATCTTGGCGGGACTAGGACTCAAGAGACCCAGTACTTC. Translation gives CATSRDLGGTRTQETQYF.

A few counts support this clone. This rearrangement joins TRBV19 to TRBJ1-6, with TRBD1 identical over 7 bases. The CDR3 runs to 15 residues. Trimming took 5 bases from V and 5 from J; bases not matched to a gene: 6. CDR1 and CDR2 (germline): LNHDA, SQIVND (reference sequence). The DNA for the CDR3 is TGTGCCAGTAGTGAACGGGACAGTGATAATTCACCCCTCCACTTT. This codes for CASSERDSDNSPLHF.